Listed here are 29 T cell receptor beta chains from one sample, sequenced in a study of cytomegalovirus exposure and HLA in healthy donors. The PCR was carried out with 60 Vbeta primers and 13 Jbeta primers. Method: immunoSEQ multiplex PCR; TCRdb's copy keeps in-frame clones and lacks some. The data show 110,000 or so clones, roughly 13% seen once. The sequencing input was PBMCs. Source of these receptors: a man aged 35 to 55 in good health and CMV-seropositive.

Only a few counts were recorded for this clone. The J gene is TRBJ2-3, the V gene TRBV7-9; no firm D call. This CDR3 has 13 residues. Germline lookup yields CDR1 SEHNR and CDR2 FQNEAQ (reference sequence). V lost 10 bases to trimming and J lost 6 bases, with 17 bases between them. CDR3 protein: CANATPAGDTQYF. Here the CDR3 DNA reads TGTGCCAACGCTACTCCTGCCGGGGATACGCAGTATTTT.

The rearrangement uses TRBV28 and TRBJ2-7; weak D call: TRBD1 (7 bases). The CDR3 extends over 14 amino acids. Germline V gives CDR1 MDHEN, CDR2 SYDVKM. V was shortened by 4 bases and J by 2 bases, with 12 bases between the two germline ends. CDR3 sequence reads: CASSSGGQTYEQYF. CDR3 sequence (DNA): TGTGCCAGCAGTTCCGGGGGACAGACCTACGAGCAGTACTTC.

The chain carries TRBV19 and TRBJ1-2; D perhaps matches TRBD1 (6 bases). Per germline, CDR1 LNHDA and CDR2 SQIVND (reference sequence). This CDR3 has 12 amino acids. V lost 3 bases and J lost 8, with 10 bases in between. The CDR3 bases are TGTGCCAGTAGTATGAGGGGGTTCGGCTACACCTTC. It specifies CASSMRGFGYTF. The full variable domain, completed using reference TRBV19 and TRBJ1-2, is DGGITQSPKYLFRKEGQNVTLSCEQNLNHDAMYWYRQDPGQGLRLIYYSQIVNDFQKGDIAEGYSVSREKKESFPLTVTSAQKNPTAFYLCASSMRGFGYTFGSGTRLTVV.

This clone was counted only a few times. The chain uses TRBV11-2 and TRBJ1-2, with D maybe TRBD1 (6 bases). The germline gives CDR1 SGHAT, CDR2 FQNNGV. Trimming left V 4 bases short and J 8 bases short, with 23 bases between. The length of the CDR3 is 16 residues. CDR3 region: CASSSPRGGPGEGYTF. CDR3 DNA: TGTGCCAGCAGCTCCCCCAGGGGTGGGCCAGGTGAAGGCTACACCTTC.

The gene calls are TRBV7-6 and TRBJ2-1, with D possibly TRBD1 on 5 matching bases. CDR3 length: 15 amino acids. V shed 0 bases and J shed 7 bases, with 13 bases lying between them. Germline-derived CDR1 and CDR2 are SGHVS and FNYEAQ. The CDR3 DNA sequence: TGTGCCAGCAGCTTAGCGGGGCGACCCCCGAATGAGCAGTTCTTC. Its protein is CASSLAGRPPNEQFF.

This rearrangement joins TRBV4-3 to TRBJ1-3; 7 bases are shared with TRBD1. CDR1 is LGHNA and CDR2 is YSLEER in the germline V gene. This CDR3 contains 15 residues. Trimming removed 3 bases from V and 4 bases from J; junction bases left unmatched: 6. CDR3 coding DNA: TGCGCCAGCAGCCAGGAAACAGGGGTCGGAAACACCATATATTTT. Translation gives CASSQETGVGNTIYF.

This rearrangement joins TRBV6-5 to TRBJ2-7, with TRBD1 matching 7 bases. CDR1 is MNHEY, CDR2 SVGAGI, per germline. The CDR3 extends over 13 amino acids. V was pared by 4 bases and J by 4 bases, with 4 bases of the junction left unmatched. The CDR3 sequence: CASSWGQLYEQYF. CDR3 sequence (DNA): TGTGCCAGCAGTTGGGGACAGTTATACGAGCAGTACTTC.

This clone was detected a few times. The chain carries TRBV7-2 and TRBJ2-1; 11 bases are a match to TRBD2. Trimming cost V 5 bases and J 2 bases; bases outside gene matches: 5. Germline V gene sequence: CDR1 SGHTA, CDR2 FQGNSA. The CDR3 covers 16 residues. CDR3 in DNA: TGTGCCAGCAGCGGAACTAGCGGGAGTCCCTACAATGAGCAGTTCTTC. Its protein product is CASSGTSGSPYNEQFF.

The chain has TRBV9 and TRBJ2-1, with 11 bases fitting TRBD2. Trimming took 4 bases from V and 5 from J; bases not matched to a gene: 5. CDR3 size: 15 residues. Germline V gene lookup returns CDR1 SGDLS and CDR2 YYNGEE. Here the CDR3 DNA reads TGTGCCAGCAGCTTTAGCGGGAGGGCCGACAATGAGCAGTTCTTC. This codes for CASSFSGRADNEQFF.

A few counts support this clone. The chain uses TRBV11-3 and TRBJ2-3; D uncertain. The germline V and J ends were trimmed by 5 bases and 3 bases, with 12 bases remaining between them. This CDR3 comprises 14 residues. In germline, CDR1 is SGHNT, CDR2 YENEEA. The DNA of the CDR3 is TGTGCCAGCAGCCCCAGCCCGACTACAGATACGCAGTATTTT. This translates into CASSPSPTTDTQYF.

This chain joins TRBV19 and TRBJ1-1; 10 nucleotides align to TRBD1. V lost 3 bases, J lost 5 bases, and 6 bases stayed unmatched. The CDR3 has 15 residues. CDR1 LNHDA and CDR2 SQIVND come from the germline V gene (reference sequence). CDR3 region: CASSIRGQGGTEAFF. The DNA of the CDR3 is TGTGCCAGTAGTATTCGCGGACAGGGGGGAACTGAAGCTTTCTTT.

In the case of this clone: A junction boundary mismatches the germline segment, possibly from a read error. The genes are TRBV13 and TRBJ2-1, with TRBD2 matching 11 bases. Per the germline V gene, CDR1 is PRHDT and CDR2 is FYEKMQ (reference sequence). This CDR3 is built from 15 residues. CDR3 nucleotide sequence: TGTGCCAGCAGCCTAGGGACTAGCGGTTACAATGAGCAGTTCTTC. Protein sequence: CASSLGTSGYNEQFF.

This clone was seen more than once but under ten times. This chain uses TRBV18 with TRBJ2-7; 7 bases line up with TRBD1. After removal of 3 bases from V and 6 bases from J, the junction contained 11 bases not matched to a gene. The CDR3 is 15 residues long. Looked up from germline, CDR1 is KGHSH and CDR2 is LQKENI. CDR3 residues: CASSPGDRVTAEQYF. DNA for the CDR3: TGTGCCAGCTCACCCGGAGACAGGGTCACCGCCGAGCAGTACTTC.

This clone was observed a handful of times. V and J are TRBV7-2 and TRBJ2-5, with 13 bases fitting TRBD2. Gene TRBJ2-7 matches the end of the DNA better, so the J call may be wrong. Germline CDR1 SGHTA, CDR2 FQGNSA. This CDR3 comprises 15 residues. The CDR3 DNA is TGTGCCAGCAGCAACGGACTAGCGGGAGTGTACGAGCAGTACTTC. It yields the protein CASSNGLAGVYEQYF.

This clone has more than one count but fewer than ten. V and J are TRBV9 and TRBJ2-3, with 7 bases that match TRBD1. V shed 3 bases and J 2 bases; nucleotides not matched to a gene: 12. The CDR3 is made up of 17 amino acids. Germline CDR1 is SGDLS and CDR2 is YYNGEE. CDR3 DNA: TGTGCCAGCAGCGGCCCTACAGGGGCGAAGTCCACAGATACGCAGTATTTT. It yields the protein CASSGPTGAKSTDTQYF.

This clone was seen a handful of times. This chain joins TRBV14 and TRBJ2-7; unclear D gene. Germline V gives CDR1 SGHDN, CDR2 FVKESK. Trimming left V 0 bases short and J 6 bases short, with 6 bases between. The CDR3 is made up of 12 amino acids. The CDR3 spells CASSQDMAEQYF. CDR3 DNA: TGTGCCAGCAGCCAAGATATGGCCGAGCAGTACTTC.

This clone turned up a few times. The gene calls are TRBV7-2 and TRBJ2-3, with D possibly being TRBD1 (6 bases). The CDR3 length is 14 residues. Germline V gives CDR1 SGHTA, CDR2 FQGNSA. V lost 2 bases to trimming and J lost 4 bases, with 10 bases between them. CDR3 in amino acids: CASSLIQGPDTQYF. The CDR3 DNA reads TGTGCCAGCAGCTTAATACAGGGCCCAGATACGCAGTATTTT.

This chain joins TRBV5-1 and TRBJ2-7; the match to TRBD2 covers 9 bases. The germline V gene encodes CDR1 SGHRS and CDR2 YFSETQ. This CDR3 comprises 14 residues. Unmatched junction bases numbered 2, after V lost 1 base and J lost 3 bases. The chain's CDR3 is CASSLPSGDYEQYF. CDR3 in DNA: TGCGCCAGCAGCTTGCCTAGCGGGGACTACGAGCAGTACTTC.

This clone was found a few times. This chain links TRBV28 with TRBJ1-2, with a possible D match to TRBD1 (6 bases). V lost 6 bases and J lost 10, with 15 bases in between. The CDR3 sequence is 12 residues long. Germline V gives CDR1 MDHEN, CDR2 SYDVKM. For the CDR3, the DNA is TGTGCCAGCAGCCTCCGGCCAGGGGTCTACACCTTC. Translated, it gives CASSLRPGVYTF.

The V call is TRBV19, the J call TRBJ2-2; 11 bases line up with TRBD1. Germline CDR1 LNHDA, CDR2 SQIVND (reference sequence). The CDR3 contains 17 residues. V lost 4 bases and J lost 3; bases outside the gene matches: 7. CDR3 nucleotides: TGTGCCAGTAGTACGGGGGACAGGGGGTATTACACCGGGGAGCTGTTTTTT. Its translation is CASSTGDRGYYTGELFF.

This clone was observed a handful of times. This rearrangement joins TRBV5-8 to TRBJ2-7; 14 bases map to TRBD2. This CDR3 spans 16 amino acids. With 4 bases clipped from V and 1 base from J, the junction kept 4 bases outside the gene matches. The V gene's germline CDR1 is SGHTS and CDR2 YDEGEE. The CDR3 spells CASSTGLAGDSYEQYF. DNA of the CDR3: TGTGCCAGCAGCACGGGACTAGCGGGAGATTCCTACGAGCAGTACTTC.

This clone was seen only a few times. The rearrangement uses TRBV5-1 and TRBJ2-3; 8 bases align to TRBD1. The CDR3 runs 16 residues. Germline CDR1 SGHRS, CDR2 YFSETQ. The V segment lost 3 bases and the J segment 6 bases; nucleotides outside the gene matches: 12. Here the CDR3 reads CASSYDHSGGADTQYF. CDR3 coding DNA: TGCGCCAGCAGCTACGACCACTCAGGGGGCGCGGATACGCAGTATTTT.

This clone was detected a few times. The CDR3 here is CASSRAGDGDTQYF. CDR3 sequence (DNA): TGTGCCAGCAGCAGAGCGGGAGATGGAGATACGCAGTATTTT. The chain joins TRBV9 to TRBJ2-3; 8 bases match TRBD2. This CDR3 region has 14 residues. Germline assignment: CDR1 SGDLS and CDR2 YYNGEE. V shed 4 bases, J shed 5 bases, and the junction held 6 bases outside the gene matches. The whole variable domain, remainder taken from reference TRBV9 and TRBJ2-3, is DSGVTQTPKHLITATGQRVTLRCSPRSGDLSVYWYQQSLDQGLQFLIQYYNGEERAKGNILERFSAQQFPDLHSELNLSSLELGDSALYFCASSRAGDGDTQYFGPGTRLTVL.

V is TRBV2 and J is TRBJ2-1; 10 bases are shared with TRBD2. The CDR3 consists of 16 residues. J was trimmed by 0 bases and V by 6 bases; bases with no gene match: 5. Germline CDR1 is SNHLY and CDR2 is FYNNEI. In nucleotides, the CDR3 is TGTGCCAGCAGCGCCAGGACTAGCGGCTCCTACAATGAGCAGTTCTTC. Protein sequence: CASSARTSGSYNEQFF.

V usage is TRBV29-1 and J usage is TRBJ2-3; 11 nucleotides align to TRBD2. This CDR3 is 15 amino acids long. With V trimmed by 6 bases and J by 6 bases, 11 bases remained unmatched. The germline V gene has CDR1 SQVTM and CDR2 ANQGSEA. The CDR3 loop is CSVSDSGRETDTQYF. The CDR3 nucleotides are TGCAGCGTCTCCGATAGCGGGAGGGAGACGGATACGCAGTATTTT.

This chain uses TRBV7-2 with TRBJ2-2, with D perhaps TRBD1 (5 bases). CDR3 size: 14 residues. V lost 1 base and J lost 4, with 7 bases in between. Germline V gene data show CDR1 as SGHTA and CDR2 as FQGNSA. The CDR3 DNA sequence: TGTGCCAGCAGCTTAGGAAGGGGCACCGGGGAGCTGTTTTTT. Translation: CASSLGRGTGELFF. The entire variable domain, with the rest obtained from reference TRBV7-2 and TRBJ2-2, is as follows: GAGVSQSPSNKVTEKGKDVELRCDPISGHTALYWYRQSLGQGLEFLIYFQGNSAPDKSGLPSDRFSAERTGGSVSTLTIQRTQQEDSAVYLCASSLGRGTGELFFGEGSRLTVL.

This clone occurred a few times. The chain links TRBV7-2 to TRBJ2-2; 9 bases fit TRBD2. CDR1 SGHTA and CDR2 FQGNSA come from the germline V gene. V trimming: 5 bases; J trimming: 5 bases; junction bases outside the gene matches: 9. CDR3 length: 16 residues. The CDR3, as DNA: TGTGCCAGCAGCCCCCTTGGTAGCGGGAGTACCGGGGAGCTGTTTTTT. Its translation: CASSPLGSGSTGELFF.

The chain employs TRBV7-9 and TRBJ2-5; 10 bases map to TRBD2. The V segment lost 4 bases and the J segment 3 bases; nucleotides outside the gene matches: 8. Per the germline V gene, CDR1 is SEHNR and CDR2 is FQNEAQ (reference sequence). The CDR3 length is 16 residues. The CDR3, as DNA: TGTGCCAGCAGCTCCAGGCTAGCGGGGGCTAAAGAGACCCAGTACTTC. Encoded protein: CASSSRLAGAKETQYF.

This clone showed up just a few times. The genes are TRBV5-1 and TRBJ2-7; 9 positions agree with TRBD1. The CDR3 is 14 residues long. Germline CDR1 SGHRS, CDR2 YFSETQ. V dropped 4 bases and J dropped 2; count of bases not matched to a gene: 4. As DNA, the CDR3 is TGCGCCAGCAGCCCGCGACAGGGGGCCTACGAGCAGTACTTC. This sequence encodes CASSPRQGAYEQYF.